The T cell receptor (beta chain) under discussion was sequenced for a study of identical twins. Study-wide results and limits: Memory repertoires lacked the insertion deficit that abundant cord blood beta clonotypes showed.

TCRdb re-called the 5' RACE reads through MiXCR, storing one row per CDR3 protein. Of about 260,000 distinct CDR3 sequences listed, 5.5% to 8% are singletons. The CDR3 extends over 17 amino acids. The ends lost 1 base at V and 8 bases at J; junction bases unmatched: 8. The germline V gene has CDR1 LGHDT and CDR2 YNNKEL (reference sequence). There are many counts of this clonotype. Its antigen is unidentified. The same data also contributed to another study, on yellow fever vaccine responses in identical twins.

Sequences were obtained from memory (CD45RO+) T cells sorted from blood. The origin of this receptor is a young woman in good health. The gene calls are TRBV3-1 and TRBJ1-6; 10 bases are shared with TRBD1. For the CDR3, the DNA is TGTGCCAGCAGCCAAGGGGGCGCGGGACAGGGGTATTCACCCCTCCACTTT. It specifies CASSQGGAGQGYSPLHF. Full variable domain (outside the CDR3, taken from reference TRBV3-1 and TRBJ1-6): DTAVSQTPKYLVTQMGNDKSIKCEQNLGHDTMYWYKQDSKKFLKIMFSYNNKELIINETVPNRFSPKSPDKAHLNLHINSLELGDSAVYFCASSQGGAGQGYSPLHFGNGTRLTVT.